These 14 T cell receptor beta chains came from one sample sequenced in a study of cytomegalovirus exposure and HLA in healthy donors. PCR amplification relied on 60 Vbeta primers (plus 13 Jbeta primers). The protocol was immunoSEQ multiplex PCR, while the TCRdb copy is restricted to in-frame clones and leaves out a portion. The sample gives around 130,000 clones, roughly 70% of which show up once; about 3.4% is in the top ten. The sequenced material came from PBMCs. These receptors originate from a man aged 25 to 40 in good health and CMV-seronegative.

The chain has TRBV4-3 and TRBJ2-7; 7 bases fit TRBD2. V shed 0 bases and J 4 bases; nucleotides not matched to a gene: 9. The germline gives CDR1 LGHNA, CDR2 YSLEER. The CDR3 has 16 amino acids. The CDR3 reads CASSQDPSPGGYEQYF. In DNA, the CDR3 is TGCGCCAGCAGCCAAGATCCCTCTCCGGGGGGTTACGAGCAGTACTTC.

This clone turned up a few times. The CDR3: CASSLLSAGRSTDTQYF. CDR3 nucleotides: TGTGCCAGCAGCTTACTTTCGGCGGGAAGAAGCACAGATACGCAGTATTTT. The chain is built from TRBV7-2 and TRBJ2-3; possibly TRBD2 for D (6 bases). The germline gives CDR1 SGHTA, CDR2 FQGNSA. This CDR3 region has 17 residues. V was shortened by 2 bases and J by 0 bases, with 15 bases between the two germline ends.

This clone was detected only once. This chain links TRBV7-8 with TRBJ2-1; 7 positions match TRBD1. Per the germline V gene, CDR1 is SGHVS and CDR2 is FQNEAQ. After removal of 5 bases from V and 4 bases from J, the junction contained 11 bases not matched to a gene. This CDR3 has 16 residues. The CDR3 region is CASSHSGTVLYNEQFF. The DNA of the CDR3 is TGTGCCAGCAGCCATTCCGGGACAGTCCTATACAATGAGCAGTTCTTC.

This chain joins TRBV28 and TRBJ1-2; 10 bases are a match to TRBD1. Trimming removed 5 bases from V and 8 bases from J; junction bases left unmatched: 11. This CDR3 region has 15 residues. Germline V CDR1 and CDR2: MDHEN, SYDVKM. CDR3 loop: CASSTVTGGAGGYTF. The DNA of the CDR3 is TGTGCCAGCAGTACCGTGACAGGGGGCGCTGGGGGCTACACCTTC.

CDR3 in DNA: TGTGCCAGCAGCTTAGCCTCGGAGGGAGTCTTGGGTGGCTACACCTTC. Its protein product is CASSLASEGVLGGYTF. The J gene is TRBJ1-2, the V gene TRBV7-8, with D hard to call. This CDR3 comprises 16 residues. V was shortened by 0 bases and J by 7 bases, with 18 bases between the two germline ends. CDR1 and CDR2 (germline): SGHVS, FQNEAQ.

The rearrangement uses TRBV7-9 and TRBJ2-1, with TRBD2 matching 7 bases. Germline loops: CDR1 SEHNR, CDR2 FQNEAQ (reference sequence). Trimming cost V 11 bases and J 0 bases; bases outside gene matches: 4. This CDR3 has 13 residues. CDR3 residues: CAHGGSSYNEQFF. The CDR3 nucleotides are TGTGCCCACGGGGGGAGCTCCTACAATGAGCAGTTCTTC.

The chain is built from TRBV7-2 and TRBJ2-7, with a tentative D call TRBD2 (6 bases). Per germline, CDR1 SGHTA and CDR2 FQGNSA. The V gene lost 0 bases and the J gene lost 2 bases, with 14 bases spanning the gap. This CDR3 is built from 16 residues. The CDR3 here is CASSLASGGGTYEQYF. The CDR3 region has the DNA TGTGCCAGCAGCTTAGCATCAGGTGGCGGGACCTACGAGCAGTACTTC.

In regard to this clone: The junction departs from germline at one end; a sequencing error may be responsible. Other DNA sequences of this sample code for an identical CDR3. The V call is TRBV6-4, the J call TRBJ2-6; D remains unclear. CDR3 size: 16 residues. The germline V gene has CDR1 MRHNA and CDR2 SNTAGT. The CDR3 sequence: CASSDSSFPGANVLTF. The CDR3 region has the DNA TGCGCCAGCAGTGACTCGTCCTTCCCTGGGGCCAACGTCCTGACTTTC.

The rearrangement joins TRBV7-2 to TRBJ2-1, with TRBD2 identical over 9 bases. Germline CDR1 SGHTA, CDR2 FQGNSA. The CDR3 extends over 14 amino acids. The J segment lost 4 bases and the V segment lost 7 bases, leaving 5 bases of the junction unmatched. CDR3 protein: CASKRGAGYNEQFF. As DNA, the CDR3 is TGTGCCAGCAAGCGGGGGGCAGGGTACAATGAGCAGTTCTTC.

The chain couples TRBV9 to TRBJ2-5, with 7 bases that match TRBD1. The CDR3 contains 15 residues. V shed 0 bases and J 5 bases; nucleotides not matched to a gene: 7. The germline CDR1 and CDR2 sequences are SGDLS and YYNGEE. The CDR3 DNA reads TGTGCCAGCAGCGTAGTCCCGGGACAGACGGAGACCCAGTACTTC. Its translation: CASSVVPGQTETQYF.

The rearrangement uses TRBV7-2 and TRBJ1-2; no clear D gene. The germline V gene has CDR1 SGHTA and CDR2 FQGNSA. The CDR3 is 13 residues long. V was shortened by 0 bases and J by 6 bases, with 8 bases between the two germline ends. The CDR3 nucleotides are TGTGCCAGCAGCTTAGCGGAGGTGAATGGCTACACCTTC. This codes for CASSLAEVNGYTF.

This clone was observed a few times. This rearrangement joins TRBV28 to TRBJ1-2; possible D gene TRBD1, 5 bases. CDR1 is MDHEN, CDR2 SYDVKM, per germline. V was trimmed by 2 bases and J by 4 bases, leaving 11 bases between them. This CDR3 has 14 amino acids. CDR3 region: CASSLDSSTYGYTF. The CDR3, as DNA: TGTGCCAGCAGTTTAGACAGCTCCACCTATGGCTACACCTTC.

The J gene is TRBJ1-5, the V gene TRBV6-5, with a weak D call TRBD1 (6 bases). The CDR3 covers 13 residues. Trimming removed 5 bases at V and 6 bases at J, with 11 bases between. Per germline, CDR1 MNHEY and CDR2 SVGAGI. The DNA of the CDR3 is TGTGCCAGCAGTGCAGGGGTCGGTCAGCCCCAGCATTTT. It yields the protein CASSAGVGQPQHF.

In DNA form, the CDR3 reads TGTGCCAGCAGCCAAGAGGGGACAGGAGGGTACGAGCAGTACTTC. It encodes CASSQEGTGGYEQYF. The rearrangement links TRBV13 to TRBJ2-7, with TRBD1 matching over 8 bases. Germline V gene data show CDR1 as PRHDT and CDR2 as FYEKMQ (reference sequence). This CDR3 region has 15 residues. V was pared by 5 bases and J by 4 bases, with 10 bases of the junction left unmatched.